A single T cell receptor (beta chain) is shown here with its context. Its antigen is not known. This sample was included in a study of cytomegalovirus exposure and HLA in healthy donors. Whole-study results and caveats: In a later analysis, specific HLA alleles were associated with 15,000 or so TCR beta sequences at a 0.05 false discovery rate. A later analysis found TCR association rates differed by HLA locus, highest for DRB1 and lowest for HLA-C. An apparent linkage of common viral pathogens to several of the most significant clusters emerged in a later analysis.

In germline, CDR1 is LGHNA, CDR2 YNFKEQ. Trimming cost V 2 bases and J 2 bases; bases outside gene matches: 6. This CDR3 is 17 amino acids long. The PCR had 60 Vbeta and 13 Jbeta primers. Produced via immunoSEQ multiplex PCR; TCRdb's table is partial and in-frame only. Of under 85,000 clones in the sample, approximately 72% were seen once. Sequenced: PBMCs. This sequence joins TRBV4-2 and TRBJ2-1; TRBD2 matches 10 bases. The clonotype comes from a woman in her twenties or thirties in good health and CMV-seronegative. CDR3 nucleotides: TGTGCCAGCAGCCAAACACTAGCGGGGTATACCTACAATGAGCAGTTCTTC. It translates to CASSQTLAGYTYNEQFF.